This T cell receptor (beta chain) comes out of a study of blood T cell repertoires in COVID-19. Turning to the study itself: Material from acute and convalescent COVID-19 was sourced from the United States, Italy and Spain. PBMCs, B-cell-depleted T cells, or T cells provided the cDNA or gDNA that made up the material.

As handled by the study authors: Amplification from reference gene primers served as the basis for estimated nucleated cell counts. Using immunoSEQ multiplex PCR, the repertoire was profiled, and TCRdb retains in-frame clones only, with some absent. V, J and clone size derive from that table, while D and trimming were established from the DNA sequence. The repertoire has approximately 46,000 clones, over 80% of them found once; the top ten carry about 12%. The sequence came from a human donor in a cohort sampled during active COVID-19. Sequenced: peripheral blood.

The CDR3 loop is CASTPVGGMTDTQYF. The CDR3 bases are TGTGCCAGCACCCCCGTAGGGGGCATGACAGATACGCAGTATTTT. V is TRBV6-5 and J is TRBJ2-3, with 7 bases aligning to TRBD1. This CDR3 is 15 amino acids long. Germline assignment: CDR1 MNHEY and CDR2 SVGAGI. J lost 3 bases, V lost 7 bases, and 10 bases had no gene match.